The 17 T cell receptor beta chains in this list originate from one sample, sequenced in a study of identical twins. TCRdb analysed the 5' RACE reads with MiXCR anew, one entry per CDR3 protein. The sample includes just under 550,000 distinct CDR3 sequences, roughly 15% seen only once; the top ten take 0.44%. Separately, the same data were catalogued under a study of yellow fever vaccine responses in identical twins.

Sequenced: CD4+ T cells sorted from blood. Receptors originate from a woman under 30 in good health.

The chain links TRBV24-1 to TRBJ2-1; weak D call: TRBD1 (5 bases). The length of the CDR3 is 12 residues. The germline V gene has CDR1 KGHDR and CDR2 SFDVKD. The V and J ends lost 5 bases and 13 bases respectively, with 14 bases between them. The CDR3 region is CATSVQGLGQFF. For the CDR3, the DNA is TGTGCCACCAGTGTCCAGGGTTTGGGACAGTTCTTC.

This chain joins TRBV19 and TRBJ2-3, with a tentative D call TRBD1 (5 bases). Per germline, CDR1 LNHDA and CDR2 SQIVND (reference sequence). The CDR3 consists of 14 residues. Deletions cut 3 bases from V and 2 bases from J, with 9 bases between. CDR3 in DNA: TGTGCCAGTAGTATTGACAGATTCACAGATACGCAGTATTTT. It translates to CASSIDRFTDTQYF.

This clonotype was seen at least ten times. CDR3 loop: CASSLGGEYNEQFF. The CDR3 DNA reads as TGCGCCAGCAGCTTGGGTGGAGAATACAATGAGCAGTTCTTC. V and J are TRBV5-1 and TRBJ2-1; D unresolved. V was shortened by 0 bases and J by 4 bases, with 8 bases between the two germline ends. There are 14 residues in the CDR3. CDR1 is SGHRS, CDR2 YFSETQ, per germline.

This clonotype was recorded a few times. The chain carries TRBV7-9 and TRBJ2-4; tentatively, D is TRBD1 (6 bases). Germline CDR1 reads SEHNR; CDR2 reads FQNEAQ (reference sequence). The CDR3 runs 14 residues. The V gene lost 8 bases and the J gene lost 3 bases, with 14 bases spanning the gap. The CDR3 region is CASGSDRNKNIQYF. The CDR3 region has the DNA TGTGCCAGCGGCTCGGACAGAAACAAAAACATTCAGTACTTC.

This clonotype has a handful of counts. The rearrangement joins TRBV20-1 to TRBJ2-7; D is perhaps TRBD2 (5 bases). Per the germline V gene, CDR1 is DFQATT and CDR2 is SNEGSKA (reference sequence). Trimming pared 1 base from V and 2 bases from J, leaving 12 bases between. This CDR3 has 14 residues. The CDR3 nucleotides read TGCAGTGCTAGAGGTGGAGCGGCCACCTACGAGCAGTACTTC. The encoded protein is CSARGGAATYEQYF.

The chain is built from TRBV3-1 and TRBJ1-6, with D tentatively TRBD1 (6 bases). Trimming removed 1 base from V and 6 bases from J, with 7 bases in between. Germline-derived CDR1 and CDR2 are LGHDT and YNNKEL (reference sequence). This CDR3 is 14 amino acids long. The CDR3 spells CASSQAGVNSPLHF. CDR3 DNA: TGTGCCAGCAGCCAAGCAGGGGTTAATTCACCCCTCCACTTT.

This clonotype was observed a few times. The CDR3 sequence: CSAGGAVGELFF. DNA for the CDR3: TGCAGCGCCGGTGGGGCTGTCGGGGAGCTGTTTTTT. The chain joins TRBV29-1 to TRBJ2-2; tentatively, D is TRBD1 (5 bases). CDR1 and CDR2 from the germline V gene are SQVTM and ANQGSEA. V lost 7 bases to trimming and J lost 7 bases, with 13 bases between them. This CDR3 is 12 amino acids long.

In this sample, this clonotype turned up many times. The chain uses TRBV12-3 or TRBV12-4 and TRBJ1-4; 9 positions agree with TRBD1. Trimming cost V 5 bases and J 5 bases; bases outside gene matches: 6. CDR3 size: 15 residues. The CDR3 protein is CASSHRDRANEKLFF. Here the CDR3 DNA reads TGTGCCAGCAGTCACCGGGACAGGGCAAATGAAAAACTGTTTTTT.

This rearrangement joins TRBV4-1 to TRBJ2-1; D is ambiguous. CDR3 length equals 13 residues. Germline V gene sequence: CDR1 MGHRA, CDR2 YSYEKL. The V end was cut by 6 bases, the J end by 8 bases, with 14 bases between. The CDR3 DNA reads TGCGCCAGCAGTTTATACATGGGTTATGAGCAGTTCTTC. The encoded protein is CASSLYMGYEQFF.

This clonotype was observed many times. The gene calls are TRBV5-1 and TRBJ2-7; the match to TRBD1 covers 7 bases. Trimming removed 4 bases from V and 0 bases from J; junction bases left unmatched: 7. The CDR3 covers 15 residues. Germline CDR1 is SGHRS and CDR2 is YFSETQ. The CDR3 sequence is CASSPPGTASYEQYF. The CDR3 DNA reads as TGCGCCAGCAGCCCACCCGGGACAGCCTCCTACGAGCAGTACTTC.

This clonotype has more than one count but fewer than ten. This rearrangement joins TRBV20-1 to TRBJ2-5; 12 bases are a match to TRBD2. CDR1 is DFQATT and CDR2 is SNEGSKA in the germline V gene (reference sequence). The CDR3 runs 18 residues. The ends lost 1 base at V and 5 bases at J; junction bases unmatched: 14. This CDR3 is CSARAALRRLAGEETQYF. In DNA form, the CDR3 reads TGCAGTGCTAGAGCCGCCCTACGACGACTAGCGGGAGAGGAGACCCAGTACTTC.

This clonotype was seen only a few times. The J gene is TRBJ2-2, the V gene TRBV24-1; 14 bases map to TRBD2. Trimming removed 3 bases from V and 6 bases from J; junction bases left unmatched: 2. Per germline, CDR1 KGHDR and CDR2 SFDVKD. The CDR3 runs to 16 residues. CDR3: CATSDVTSGRAGELFF. The CDR3 DNA reads TGTGCCACCAGTGATGTGACTAGCGGGAGGGCCGGGGAGCTGTTTTTT.

The table lists this clonotype with a few counts. V and J are TRBV25-1 and TRBJ1-5; D gene uncertain. The CDR3 runs 12 residues. Trimming removed 6 bases at V and 9 bases at J, with 12 bases between. CDR1 and CDR2 from the germline V gene are MGHDK and SYGVNS. This CDR3 reads CASRRELGPQHF. The DNA of the CDR3 is TGTGCCAGCAGACGGGAATTGGGGCCCCAGCATTTT.

This clonotype has ten or more counts. This chain links TRBV7-9 with TRBJ1-1; D call uncertain. The CDR3 spans 13 residues. V lost 2 bases and J 5 bases, leaving 9 bases between the germline ends. CDR1 SEHNR and CDR2 FQNEAQ come from the germline V gene (reference sequence). In nucleotides, the CDR3 is TGTGCCAGCAGCTTATTCGGGCAAACTGAAGCTTTCTTT. This gives the protein CASSLFGQTEAFF.

The CDR3 here is CASSYAGVGQGLDVQYF. Here the CDR3 DNA reads TGTGCCAGCAGTTACGCAGGGGTGGGACAGGGGTTGGATGTGCAGTACTTC. The rearrangement links TRBV6-5 to TRBJ2-7; 10 positions match TRBD1. This CDR3 has 17 amino acids. V gave up 2 bases and J gave up 9 bases; unmatched junction bases: 16. Germline-derived CDR1 and CDR2 are MNHEY and SVGAGI.

The V call is TRBV10-3, the J call TRBJ2-2; D perhaps matches TRBD1 (6 bases). Looked up from germline, CDR1 is ENHRY and CDR2 is SYGVKD. The CDR3 totals 16 residues. The germline V and J ends were trimmed by 0 bases and 3 bases, with 11 bases remaining between them. The CDR3 region has the DNA TGTGCCATCAGTGAGTCAGGGGACATCCACACCGGGGAGCTGTTTTTT. Translation gives CAISESGDIHTGELFF.

The V call is TRBV5-1, the J call TRBJ2-3, with 9 bases matching TRBD1. V was pared by 4 bases and J by 2 bases, with 11 bases of the junction left unmatched. Germline V gives CDR1 SGHRS, CDR2 YFSETQ. There are 17 residues in the CDR3. The CDR3: CASSPSPGTGPTDTQYF. In nucleotides, the CDR3 is TGCGCCAGCAGCCCCTCACCCGGGACAGGGCCCACAGATACGCAGTATTTT.